What follows are 8 T cell receptor beta chains derived from one specimen sequenced in a study of blood T cell repertoires in COVID-19. Sequenced by immunoSEQ multiplex PCR; TCRdb stores in-frame clones only, minus some. This sample yields about 26,000 clones, of which around 86% are seen a single time; about 13% belongs to the top ten. Sequencing was performed on peripheral blood. The receptors were sampled from a human donor in a cohort sampled during active COVID-19. The donor label of this sample is uncertain.

The rearrangement joins TRBV7-9 to TRBJ1-4; 11 positions agree with TRBD1. Germline V CDR1 and CDR2: SEHNR, FQNEAQ (reference sequence). This CDR3 region has 16 residues. V was clipped by 4 bases and J by 6 bases; unmatched bases: 7. The CDR3 reads CASSWGQGVWYEKLFF. The CDR3 DNA follows: TGTGCCAGCAGCTGGGGACAGGGGGTTTGGTATGAAAAACTGTTTTTT. The variable domain in full, completed from reference TRBV7-9 and TRBJ1-4, reads DTGVSQNPRHKITKRGQNVTFRCDPISEHNRLYWYRQTLGQGPEFLTYFQNEAQLEKSRLLSDRFSAERPKGSFSTLEIQRTEQGDSAMYLCASSWGQGVWYEKLFFGSGTQLSVL.

This chain connects TRBV18 to TRBJ1-4, with D maybe TRBD1 (5 bases). The CDR3 totals 15 residues. The V gene's germline CDR1 is KGHSH and CDR2 LQKENI. Trimming took off 4 bases at V and 4 bases at J, with 13 bases between the two ends. The CDR3 nucleotides read TGTGCCAGCTCACGGGGCCAGGGTTTTAATGAAAAACTGTTTTTT. This gives the protein CASSRGQGFNEKLFF.

The rearrangement joins TRBV9 to TRBJ1-2; 10 bases map to TRBD1. Germline V CDR1 and CDR2: SGDLS, YYNGEE. The CDR3 length is 17 residues. The J segment lost 1 base and the V segment lost 0 bases, leaving 6 bases of the junction unmatched. The CDR3 DNA is TGTGCCAGCAGCGTAGGGGGACAGGGGTTCTATAACTATGGCTACACCTTC. Its translation is CASSVGGQGFYNYGYTF.

The chain combines TRBV25-1 with TRBJ1-4; no definite D call. V gave up 0 bases and J gave up 5 bases, with 10 bases separating them. The germline CDR1 and CDR2 sequences are MGHDK and SYGVNS. CDR3 size: 15 residues. The CDR3 DNA follows: TGTGCCAGCAGTGAATATGGCAGGCCGAATGAAAAACTGTTTTTT. Its translation is CASSEYGRPNEKLFF.

Only a few counts were recorded for this clone. The chain employs TRBV6-6 and TRBJ1-1; 7 bases line up with TRBD1. The CDR3 loop spans 13 amino acids. Germline CDR1 is MNHNY and CDR2 is SVGAGI (reference sequence). V lost 6 bases and J lost 2; bases outside the gene matches: 3. In nucleotides, the CDR3 is TGTGCCAGCAGAAGACAGGGTAACACTGAAGCTTTCTTT. Residues: CASRRQGNTEAFF.

The chain links TRBV27 to TRBJ2-2, with 8 bases identical to TRBD1. V lost 8 bases and J lost 6; bases outside the gene matches: 8. The germline gives CDR1 MNHEY, CDR2 SMNVEV (reference sequence). The CDR3 extends over 14 amino acids. DNA of the CDR3: TGTGCCAGCCGACAGGGGTTTTATCCCGGGGAGCTGTTTTTT. Protein sequence: CASRQGFYPGELFF.

V is TRBV2 and J is TRBJ1-5; 10 nucleotides agree with TRBD1. CDR1 SNHLY and CDR2 FYNNEI come from the germline V gene. This CDR3 contains 16 residues. Trimming at V came to 6 bases and at J to 2 bases, leaving 7 bases not matched to a gene. The CDR3 sequence is CASRATGGGGNQPQHF. The CDR3 nucleotides are TGTGCCAGCAGGGCGACAGGGGGCGGTGGCAATCAGCCCCAGCATTTT.

The chain uses TRBV6-6 and TRBJ1-3; 8 nucleotides match TRBD1. Trimming cost V 6 bases and J 2 bases; bases outside gene matches: 6. The CDR3 spans 15 residues. In germline, CDR1 is MNHNY, CDR2 SVGAGI (reference sequence). CDR3 DNA sequence: TGTGCCAGCAGACCCACAGGGGGGGCTGGAAACACCATATATTTT. Protein sequence: CASRPTGGAGNTIYF.